A single sample is the source of the 5 T cell receptor beta chains below, sequenced in a study of T cell changes during pregnancy in multiple sclerosis. Method: immunoSEQ multiplex PCR; TCRdb's copy keeps in-frame clones and lacks some. This table has around 70,000 clones, 92% appearing once. The sequenced sample was peripheral blood, obtained in the first trimester of pregnancy. All receptors come from a female donor in good health, enrolled as a control in a pregnancy study.

This chain connects TRBV13 to TRBJ1-3, with TRBD1 matching 8 bases. Germline V gives CDR1 PRHDT, CDR2 FYEKMQ (reference sequence). Trimming took 5 bases from V and 0 from J; bases not matched to a gene: 3. The CDR3 has 15 amino acids. CDR3 in amino acids: CASSQGAPSGNTIYF. The CDR3 DNA reads as TGTGCCAGCAGCCAGGGGGCACCCTCTGGAAACACCATATATTTT.

The chain has TRBV6-1 and TRBJ2-3, with 7 bases aligning to TRBD2. Germline CDR1 is MNHNS and CDR2 is SASEGT. The J segment lost 2 bases and the V segment lost 6 bases, leaving 8 bases of the junction unmatched. The CDR3 consists of 15 residues. The CDR3 is CASSAGTTNTDTQYF. The CDR3 region has the DNA TGTGCCAGCAGCGCCGGGACTACCAACACAGATACGCAGTATTTT.

J is TRBJ2-3 and V is TRBV27, with TRBD2 matching over 11 bases. The V segment lost 4 bases and the J segment 2 bases; nucleotides outside the gene matches: 5. The CDR3 contains 16 residues. Germline CDR1 and CDR2: MNHEY and SMNVEV (reference sequence). The CDR3: CASSSLAGDVTDTQYF. DNA for the CDR3: TGTGCCAGCAGTTCACTAGCGGGAGACGTCACAGATACGCAGTATTTT.

The chain links TRBV5-1 to TRBJ2-3; 16 bases match TRBD2. The ends lost 4 bases at V and 6 bases at J; junction bases unmatched: 2. This CDR3 is 15 amino acids long. CDR1 is SGHRS, CDR2 YFSETQ, per germline. The CDR3 sequence: CASSAGLAGGDTQYF. The CDR3 DNA sequence: TGCGCCAGCAGCGCGGGACTAGCGGGAGGGGATACGCAGTATTTT. The complete variable domain, with remaining parts taken from reference TRBV5-1 and TRBJ2-3, reads KAGVTQTPRYLIKTRGQQVTLSCSPISGHRSVSWYQQTPGQGLQFLFEYFSETQRNKGNFPGRFSGRQFSNSRSEMNVSTLELGDSALYLCASSAGLAGGDTQYFGPGTRLTVL.

This clone was counted a single time. The chain recombines TRBV2 with TRBJ2-5, with D unclear. The length of the CDR3 is 18 residues. Trimming took off 1 base at V and 5 bases at J, with 23 bases between the two ends. Germline V gives CDR1 SNHLY, CDR2 FYNNEI. CDR3 protein: CASSEGVSHLGARETQYF. Here the CDR3 DNA reads TGTGCCAGCAGTGAAGGGGTCTCGCATCTAGGCGCCCGGGAGACCCAGTACTTC.